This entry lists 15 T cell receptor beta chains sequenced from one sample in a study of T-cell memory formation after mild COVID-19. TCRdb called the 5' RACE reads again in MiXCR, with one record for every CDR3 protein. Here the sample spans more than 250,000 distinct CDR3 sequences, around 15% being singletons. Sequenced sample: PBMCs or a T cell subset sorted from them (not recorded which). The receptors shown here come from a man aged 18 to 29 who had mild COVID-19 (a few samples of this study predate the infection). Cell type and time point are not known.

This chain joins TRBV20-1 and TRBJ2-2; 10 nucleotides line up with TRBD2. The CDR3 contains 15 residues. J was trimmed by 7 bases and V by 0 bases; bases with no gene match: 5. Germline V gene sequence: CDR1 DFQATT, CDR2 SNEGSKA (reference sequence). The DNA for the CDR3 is TGCAGTGCTAGAGATCTCAGACTAGCGGGCGGGGAGCTGTTTTTT. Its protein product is CSARDLRLAGGELFF.

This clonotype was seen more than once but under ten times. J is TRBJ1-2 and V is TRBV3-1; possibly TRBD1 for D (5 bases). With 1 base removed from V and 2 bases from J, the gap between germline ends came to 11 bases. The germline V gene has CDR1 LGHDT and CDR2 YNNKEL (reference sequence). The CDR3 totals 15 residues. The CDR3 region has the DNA TGTGCCAGCAGCCAAGGGAGGTACAGGAACTATGGCTACACCTTC. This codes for CASSQGRYRNYGYTF.

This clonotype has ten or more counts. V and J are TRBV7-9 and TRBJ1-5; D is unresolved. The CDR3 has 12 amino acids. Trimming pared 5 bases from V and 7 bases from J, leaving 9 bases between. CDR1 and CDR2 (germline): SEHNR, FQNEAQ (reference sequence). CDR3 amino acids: CASSQGTQPQHF. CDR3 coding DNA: TGTGCCAGCAGCCAAGGTACCCAGCCCCAGCATTTT. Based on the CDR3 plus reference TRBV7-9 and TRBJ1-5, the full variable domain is DTGVSQNPRHKITKRGQNVTFRCDPISEHNRLYWYRQTLGQGPEFLTYFQNEAQLEKSRLLSDRFSAERPKGSFSTLEIQRTEQGDSAMYLCASSQGTQPQHFGDGTRLSIL.

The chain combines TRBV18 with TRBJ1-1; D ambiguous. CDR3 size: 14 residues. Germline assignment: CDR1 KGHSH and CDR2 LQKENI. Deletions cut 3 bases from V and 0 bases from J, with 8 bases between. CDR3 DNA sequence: TGTGCCAGCTCACCTGAGGCTGTGAACACTGAAGCTTTCTTT. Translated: CASSPEAVNTEAFF.

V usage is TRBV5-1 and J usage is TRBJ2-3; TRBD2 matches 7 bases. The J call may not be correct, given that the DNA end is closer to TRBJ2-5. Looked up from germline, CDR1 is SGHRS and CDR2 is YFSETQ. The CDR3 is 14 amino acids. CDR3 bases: TGCGCCAGCAGCCCGACTAGCTCGAGGGAGACCCAGTACTTC. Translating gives CASSPTSSRETQYF.

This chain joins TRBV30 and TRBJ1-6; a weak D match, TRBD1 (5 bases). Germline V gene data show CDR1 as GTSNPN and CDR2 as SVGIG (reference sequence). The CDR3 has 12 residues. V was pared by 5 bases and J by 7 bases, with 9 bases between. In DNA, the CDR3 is TGTGCCTGGTCCAGGGTAAATTCACCCCTCCACTTT. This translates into CAWSRVNSPLHF.

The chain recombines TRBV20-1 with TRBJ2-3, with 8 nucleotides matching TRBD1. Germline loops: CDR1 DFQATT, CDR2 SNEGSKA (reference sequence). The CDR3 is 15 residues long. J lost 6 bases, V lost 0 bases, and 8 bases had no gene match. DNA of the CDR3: TGCAGTGCTAGAGAACCCAGGGGGCAAGGGGATACGCAGTATTTT. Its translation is CSAREPRGQGDTQYF.

CDR3 in amino acids: CASSQGGRSTNEKLFF. CDR3 nucleotide sequence: TGCGCCAGCAGCCAGGGAGGCCGATCAACTAATGAAAAACTGTTTTTT. The chain employs TRBV4-1 and TRBJ1-4, with D unresolved. The V gene lost 3 bases and the J gene lost 0 bases, with 11 bases spanning the gap. The CDR3 consists of 16 residues. CDR1 and CDR2 from the germline V gene are MGHRA and YSYEKL.

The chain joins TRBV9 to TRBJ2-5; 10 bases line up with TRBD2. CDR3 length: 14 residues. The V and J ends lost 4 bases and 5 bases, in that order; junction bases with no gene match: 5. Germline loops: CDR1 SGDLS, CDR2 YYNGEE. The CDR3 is CASSISGGIETQYF. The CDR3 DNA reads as TGTGCCAGCAGCATTAGCGGGGGGATCGAGACCCAGTACTTC.

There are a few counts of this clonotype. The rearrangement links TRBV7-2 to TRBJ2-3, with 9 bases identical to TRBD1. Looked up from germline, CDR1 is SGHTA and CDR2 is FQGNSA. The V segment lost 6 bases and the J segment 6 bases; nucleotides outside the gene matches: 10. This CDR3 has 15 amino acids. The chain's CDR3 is CASRPGQGWRDTQYF. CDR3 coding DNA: TGTGCCAGCAGACCAGGACAGGGGTGGAGGGATACGCAGTATTTT.

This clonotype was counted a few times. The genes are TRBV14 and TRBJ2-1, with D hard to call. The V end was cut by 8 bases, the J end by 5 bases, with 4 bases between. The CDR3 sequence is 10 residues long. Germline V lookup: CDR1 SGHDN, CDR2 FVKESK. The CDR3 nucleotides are TGTGCCAGCGGGAACAATGAGCAGTTCTTC. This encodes CASGNNEQFF.

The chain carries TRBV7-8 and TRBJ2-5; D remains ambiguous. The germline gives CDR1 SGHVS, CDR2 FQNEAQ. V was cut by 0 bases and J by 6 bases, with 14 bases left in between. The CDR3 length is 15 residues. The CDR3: CASSLAELVVQTQYF. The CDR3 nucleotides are TGTGCCAGCAGCTTAGCGGAATTGGTAGTACAGACCCAGTACTTC.

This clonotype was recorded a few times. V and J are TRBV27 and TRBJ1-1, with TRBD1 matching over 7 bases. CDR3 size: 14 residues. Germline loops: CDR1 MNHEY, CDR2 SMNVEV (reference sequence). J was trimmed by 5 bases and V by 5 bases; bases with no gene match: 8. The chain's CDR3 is CASSTTGRGTEAFF. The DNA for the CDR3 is TGTGCCAGCAGTACGACAGGGAGGGGTACTGAAGCTTTCTTT.

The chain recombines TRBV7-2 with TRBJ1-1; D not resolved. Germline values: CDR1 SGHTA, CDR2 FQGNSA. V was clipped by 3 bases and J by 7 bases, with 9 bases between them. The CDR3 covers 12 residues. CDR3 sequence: CASSFWAGEAFF. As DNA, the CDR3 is TGTGCCAGCAGCTTTTGGGCGGGTGAAGCTTTCTTT.

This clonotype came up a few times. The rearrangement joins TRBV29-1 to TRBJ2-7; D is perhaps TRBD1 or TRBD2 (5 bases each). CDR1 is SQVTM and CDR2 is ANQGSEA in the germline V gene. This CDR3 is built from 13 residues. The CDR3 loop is CPGFGTTSYEQYV. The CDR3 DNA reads TGCCCCGGGTTCGGGACGACCTCCTACGAGCAGTACGTC.